This passage covers 24 T cell receptor beta chains from one sample sequenced in a study of T cells after yellow fever vaccination. Each CDR3 protein gets one entry after TCRdb re-called the 5' RACE reads with MiXCR. The table shows more than 300,000 distinct CDR3 sequences, with 6.8% occurring only once. This specimen was PBMCs, taken roughly 46 days after the first yellow fever vaccination. The source of these receptors is a man between 18 and 35 years old who received the YFV17D yellow fever vaccine.

The CDR3 region is CASSPTGTGNTIYF. CDR3 nucleotides: TGCGCCAGCAGCCCAACAGGGACTGGAAACACCATATATTTT. This chain joins TRBV5-1 and TRBJ1-3, with D possibly matching TRBD1 (6 bases). CDR1 is SGHRS and CDR2 is YFSETQ in the germline V gene. V lost 4 bases and J lost 2, with 10 bases in between. The CDR3 has 14 amino acids.

A few counts support this clonotype. The chain couples TRBV4-3 to TRBJ2-3; D possibly corresponds to TRBD1 (7 bases). Between the trimmed V and J ends, which lost 3 bases and 3 bases, there was a span of 13 bases. The CDR3 loop spans 15 amino acids. CDR1 LGHNA and CDR2 YSLEER come from the germline V gene. Written as DNA, the CDR3 is TGCGCCAGCAGCCAGGAGGGGGCGAGTACAGATACGCAGTATTTT. Its translation is CASSQEGASTDTQYF.

Many counts were recorded for this clonotype. The chain employs TRBV7-2 and TRBJ1-1; D gene ambiguous. CDR3 length equals 14 residues. The V end was cut by 5 bases, the J end by 1 base, with 11 bases between. Germline V gene data show CDR1 as SGHTA and CDR2 as FQGNSA. Here the CDR3 reads CASSPGAANTEAFF. The CDR3 bases are TGTGCCAGCAGCCCAGGTGCAGCGAACACTGAAGCTTTCTTT.

The genes are TRBV7-9 and TRBJ1-5; maybe TRBD1 (5 bases). Trimming shortened V by 1 base and J by 6 bases, and 13 bases separated the two germline ends. There are 15 residues in the CDR3. Germline CDR1 and CDR2: SEHNR and FQNEAQ (reference sequence). CDR3 sequence: CASSLGTQEFQPQHF. The CDR3 DNA follows: TGTGCCAGCAGCTTAGGGACACAGGAGTTTCAGCCCCAGCATTTT.

The chain carries TRBV3-1 and TRBJ1-6; no reliable D call. CDR3 length: 16 residues. Germline-derived CDR1 and CDR2 are LGHDT and YNNKEL (reference sequence). The V and J ends lost 0 bases and 7 bases respectively, with 13 bases between them. Here the CDR3 reads CASSQEGSLPNSPLHF. CDR3 DNA: TGTGCCAGCAGCCAAGAGGGCAGTCTTCCGAATTCACCCCTCCACTTT.

There are a few counts of this clonotype. The genes are TRBV18 and TRBJ2-1, with D maybe TRBD2 (6 bases). The ends were cut back, 4 bases at V and 8 bases at J, with 12 bases in the middle. The CDR3 extends over 13 amino acids. CDR1 is KGHSH and CDR2 is LQKENI in the germline V gene. This CDR3 reads CASSLGGEDEQFF. The CDR3 DNA reads TGTGCCAGCTCACTCGGGGGAGAGGATGAGCAGTTCTTC.

J is TRBJ2-2 and V is TRBV5-1, with 7 bases identical to TRBD1. The germline V gene has CDR1 SGHRS and CDR2 YFSETQ. V was pared by 4 bases and J by 6 bases, with 9 bases of the junction left unmatched. The CDR3 has 15 residues. CDR3 loop: CASSRGQNAAGELFF. CDR3 nucleotides: TGCGCCAGCAGCCGGGGACAGAACGCCGCCGGGGAGCTGTTTTTT.

This clonotype was counted ten times or more. The chain uses TRBV5-1 and TRBJ1-1; D is undetermined. Germline values: CDR1 SGHRS, CDR2 YFSETQ. The V end lost 2 bases, the J end lost 5 bases, and 13 bases lay between the germline ends. This CDR3 is 14 amino acids long. This chain's CDR3 is CASSLGGLETEAFF. The CDR3 DNA is TGCGCCAGCAGCTTAGGAGGTTTGGAAACTGAAGCTTTCTTT.

The table lists this clonotype with many counts. V usage is TRBV12-3 or TRBV12-4 and J usage is TRBJ2-6; D assignment may be TRBD1 or TRBD2 (5 bases each). The CDR3 contains 15 residues. Trimming took off 5 bases at V and 6 bases at J, with 14 bases between the two ends. CDR3 coding DNA: TGTGCCAGCAGTCCCTCCGGGACGATGGCCAACGTCCTGACTTTC. Its translation is CASSPSGTMANVLTF.

The V call is TRBV4-1, the J call TRBJ2-5, with D possibly matching TRBD2 (5 bases). Per germline, CDR1 MGHRA and CDR2 YSYEKL. This CDR3 is built from 16 residues. Trimming took off 1 base at V and 0 bases at J, with 12 bases between the two ends. Here the CDR3 reads CASSQAAPADQETQYF. Written as DNA, the CDR3 is TGCGCCAGCAGCCAAGCTGCGCCAGCGGACCAAGAGACCCAGTACTTC.

This clonotype was seen many times. The V gene is TRBV15, the J gene TRBJ2-4; 9 bases line up with TRBD2. V lost 3 bases, J lost 1 base, and 10 bases stayed unmatched. From germline, CDR1 is LNHNV and CDR2 YYDKDF (reference sequence). The length of the CDR3 is 18 residues. CDR3 residues: CATSRVVIAGAAKNIQYF. CDR3 nucleotide sequence: TGTGCCACCAGCAGGGTGGTGATAGCGGGGGCGGCCAAAAACATTCAGTACTTC. The full variable domain, completed using reference TRBV15 and TRBJ2-4, is DAMVIQNPRYQVTQFGKPVTLSCSQTLNHNVMYWYQQKSSQAPKLLFHYYDKDFNNEADTPDNFQSRRPNTSFCFLDIRSPGLGDTAMYLCATSRVVIAGAAKNIQYFGAGTRLSVL.

This clonotype was counted a few times. This chain links TRBV6-5 with TRBJ2-5; a weak D match, TRBD2 (7 bases). The CDR3 covers 16 residues. Germline V gene sequence: CDR1 MNHEY, CDR2 SVGAGI. V was shortened by 3 bases and J by 0 bases, with 14 bases between the two germline ends. The CDR3 is CASSYRGGFNQETQYF. The CDR3 nucleotides are TGTGCCAGCAGTTATAGGGGGGGCTTCAACCAAGAGACCCAGTACTTC.

This clonotype was observed many times. This chain connects TRBV2 to TRBJ2-1, with D maybe TRBD2 (5 bases). CDR1 is SNHLY and CDR2 is FYNNEI in the germline V gene. CDR3 length: 16 residues. The germline V and J ends were trimmed by 6 bases and 0 bases, with 15 bases remaining between them. The CDR3 reads CASSRPPGSSYNEQFF. The CDR3 nucleotides read TGTGCCAGCAGCCGCCCGCCGGGGAGCTCCTACAATGAGCAGTTCTTC. The variable domain in full, completed from reference TRBV2 and TRBJ2-1, reads EPEVTQTPSHQVTQMGQEVILRCVPISNHLYFYWYRQILGQKVEFLVSFYNNEISEKSEIFDDQFSVERPDGSNFTLKIRSTKLEDSAMYFCASSRPPGSSYNEQFFGPGTRLTVL.

The V call is TRBV14, the J call TRBJ2-1; D may correspond to TRBD1 or TRBD2 (5 bases each). Germline V gene data show CDR1 as SGHDN and CDR2 as FVKESK. This CDR3 contains 15 residues. With 2 bases removed from V and 3 bases from J, the gap between germline ends came to 11 bases. The CDR3 coding sequence is TGTGCCAGCAGCCAACCGGGACCCCTCTACAATGAGCAGTTCTTC. It yields the protein CASSQPGPLYNEQFF.

This chain connects TRBV27 to TRBJ1-2, with 12 nucleotides matching TRBD1. V shed 5 bases and J 4 bases; nucleotides not matched to a gene: 8. In germline, CDR1 is MNHEY, CDR2 SMNVEV (reference sequence). This CDR3 is 16 amino acids long. The CDR3 nucleotides are TGTGCCAGCAGTCCAAGGGACAGGGGGCTGAGCTATGGCTACACCTTC. Amino acid sequence: CASSPRDRGLSYGYTF.

This clonotype appeared a few times. Sequence at one end of the junction differs from germline and may be a read error. The chain carries TRBV12-3 or TRBV12-4 and TRBJ2-7, with 12 positions matching TRBD2. The CDR3 spans 15 residues. CDR3 sequence reads: CASSFMLTSGGLTNF. The DNA for the CDR3 is TGTGCCAGCAGTTTTATGCTGACTAGCGGGGGCCTTACCAACTTC.

The genes are TRBV25-1 and TRBJ1-2; D perhaps matches TRBD1 (5 bases). The V end was cut by 3 bases, the J end by 4 bases, with 9 bases between. Germline V gives CDR1 MGHDK, CDR2 SYGVNS. CDR3 size: 13 residues. CDR3 DNA sequence: TGTGCCAGCAGTGAGTGGGACCCCTATGGCTACACCTTC. The encoded protein is CASSEWDPYGYTF.

The sample holds a few counts of this clonotype. This chain joins TRBV29-1 and TRBJ1-1, with D unresolved. The CDR3 spans 12 residues. CDR1 SQVTM and CDR2 ANQGSEA come from the germline V gene. The germline V and J ends were trimmed by 5 bases and 4 bases, with 11 bases remaining between them. CDR3 DNA sequence: TGCAGCGTTCGAAGGGTTATCACTGAAGCTTTCTTT. Amino acid sequence: CSVRRVITEAFF.

This clonotype was seen more than once but under ten times. The chain has TRBV5-1 and TRBJ2-1; tentative D call: TRBD1 (6 bases). There are 13 residues in the CDR3. Deletions cut 0 bases from V and 7 bases from J, with 8 bases between. The germline V gene encodes CDR1 SGHRS and CDR2 YFSETQ. CDR3 loop: CASSLVGANEQFF. The CDR3 bases are TGCGCCAGCAGCTTGGTGGGGGCGAATGAGCAGTTCTTC.

This sequence joins TRBV12-3 or TRBV12-4 and TRBJ2-7; 10 nucleotides align to TRBD1. The CDR3 runs to 14 residues. V trimming: 7 bases; J trimming: 2 bases; junction bases outside the gene matches: 5. The CDR3 spells CASKYGTGAYEQYF. Written as DNA, the CDR3 is TGTGCCAGCAAATACGGGACAGGGGCCTACGAGCAGTACTTC.

This clonotype showed up just a few times. J is TRBJ2-5 and V is TRBV9; D unresolved. V was shortened by 1 base and J by 5 bases, with 15 bases between the two germline ends. Germline loops: CDR1 SGDLS, CDR2 YYNGEE. The CDR3 consists of 15 residues. CDR3 protein: CASSVLPETPETQYF. The CDR3 nucleotides are TGTGCCAGCAGCGTATTACCCGAGACCCCTGAGACCCAGTACTTC.

There are a few counts of this clonotype. V gene TRBV7-9 combines with J gene TRBJ2-5; D gene ambiguous. V lost 1 base and J lost 1, with 7 bases in between. The CDR3 is 14 residues long. The germline V gene has CDR1 SEHNR and CDR2 FQNEAQ (reference sequence). CDR3 sequence: CASSLDGFQETQYF. The CDR3 region has the DNA TGTGCCAGCAGCTTAGACGGCTTCCAAGAGACCCAGTACTTC. Full variable domain (rest looked up from reference TRBV7-9 and TRBJ2-5): DTGVSQNPRHKITKRGQNVTFRCDPISEHNRLYWYRQTLGQGPEFLTYFQNEAQLEKSRLLSDRFSAERPKGSFSTLEIQRTEQGDSAMYLCASSLDGFQETQYFGPGTRLLVL.

This clonotype occurred many times. The chain uses TRBV7-6 and TRBJ1-1; perhaps TRBD1 as D (5 bases). The germline V gene encodes CDR1 SGHVS and CDR2 FNYEAQ. V gave up 7 bases and J gave up 5 bases, with 14 bases separating them. The CDR3 totals 13 residues. As DNA, the CDR3 is TGTGCCAGCAACTCAGGGCGCGGGACTGAAGCTTTCTTT. Residues: CASNSGRGTEAFF.

This clonotype has a handful of counts. The V gene is TRBV29-1, the J gene TRBJ1-5, with D unclear. Germline-derived CDR1 and CDR2 are SQVTM and ANQGSEA. The CDR3 spans 14 residues. V dropped 7 bases and J dropped 3 bases, with 16 bases sitting between them. CDR3 protein: CSAYDGRPNQPQHF. The CDR3 DNA is TGCAGCGCTTATGACGGCAGGCCCAATCAGCCCCAGCATTTT.